The present T cell receptor (beta chain) was sequenced within a study of blood T cell repertoires in COVID-19. Turning to the study itself: The analysed material was cDNA or gDNA that came from T cells, B-cell-depleted T cells, or PBMCs.

In the source study's methods: Quantification of nucleated cells was approximated via reference gene primer amplification. This table comes from immunoSEQ multiplex PCR, and its TCRdb copy is limited to in-frame clones, with some not included. V, J and clone size are taken as reported in that table, and D and trimming were inferred from the DNA itself. The repertoire has a few hundred thousand clones, less than 90% of them found once; the top ten carry less than 9%. Sequenced material: peripheral blood. This sequence was found in a woman aged 55-70 years with COVID-19, enrolled during active disease.

DNA of the CDR3: TGTGCCAGCAGTGGACTAGGTCACTACAATGAGCAGTTCTTC. This translates into CASSGLGHYNEQFF. The chain recombines TRBV27 with TRBJ2-1, with TRBD2 matching 7 bases. There are 14 residues in the CDR3. Germline V lookup: CDR1 MNHEY, CDR2 SMNVEV (reference sequence). J lost 3 bases, V lost 5 bases, and 4 bases had no gene match.